Listed below are T cell receptor beta chains from one sample, sequenced in a study of blood T cell repertoires in COVID-19. The protocol was immunoSEQ multiplex PCR, while the TCRdb copy is restricted to in-frame clones and leaves out a portion. The repertoire consists of some 160,000 clones, with 85% occurring once and the leading ten covering approximately 8.2%. Input material: peripheral blood. Receptors were obtained from a woman over 75 with COVID-19, enrolled during active disease. CDR3s include the opening cysteine and the closing phenylalanine or tryptophan. Fields, in order: D gene, clone size, V gene, J gene, CDR3 DNA, CDR3 protein. D genes are given only for firm matches. Clone size is given for some rows only: seen once, a few or many times, or a class if the clone is expanded.

d_call: NA
clone_size: NA
v_call: TRBV5-1
j_call: TRBJ2-2
cdr3_nt: TGCGCCAGCAGCTTTAGATCCGGGGGGAACACCGGGGAGCTGTTTTTT
cdr3_aa: CASSFRSGGNTGELFF

d_call: NA
clone_size: NA
v_call: TRBV10-3
j_call: TRBJ1-1
cdr3_nt: TGTGCCATAGGGAGCATGAACACTGAAGCTTTCTTT
cdr3_aa: CAIGSMNTEAFF

d_call: NA
clone_size: NA
v_call: TRBV3-1/TRBV3-2
j_call: TRBJ1-3
cdr3_nt: TGTGCCAGCAGCCCAGGCGCCAGCTCTGGAAACACCATATATTTT
cdr3_aa: CASSPGASSGNTIYF

d_call: TRBD2
clone_size: NA
v_call: TRBV11-3
j_call: TRBJ2-2
cdr3_nt: TGTGCCAGCAGCTTAGCTAGCGGGAGTTTCGGGGAGCTGTTTTTT
cdr3_aa: CASSLASGSFGELFF

d_call: TRBD1
clone_size: NA
v_call: TRBV5-8
j_call: TRBJ1-3
cdr3_nt: TGTGCCAGCAGCCAAGAGACAGGGGGAGGAAACACCATATATTTT
cdr3_aa: CASSQETGGGNTIYF

d_call: NA
clone_size: NA
v_call: TRBV9
j_call: TRBJ2-3
cdr3_nt: TGTGCCAGCAGCCTACGGACTAGCACAGATACGCAGTATTTT
cdr3_aa: CASSLRTSTDTQYF

d_call: NA
clone_size: NA
v_call: TRBV2
j_call: TRBJ2-6
cdr3_nt: TGTGCCAGCAGGTACTCTGGGGCCAACGTCCTGACTTTC
cdr3_aa: CASRYSGANVLTF

d_call: NA
clone_size: NA
v_call: TRBV27
j_call: TRBJ1-6
cdr3_nt: TGTGCCAGCAGTTTAGTGGGCAGGGTGAAACCCCTCCACTTT
cdr3_aa: CASSLVGRVKPLHF

d_call: NA
clone_size: NA
v_call: TRBV12-3/TRBV12-4
j_call: TRBJ1-5
cdr3_nt: TGTGCCAGCAGTTTTAGTAGCAATCAGCCCCAGCATTTT
cdr3_aa: CASSFSSNQPQHF

d_call: TRBD1
clone_size: NA
v_call: TRBV5-4
j_call: TRBJ2-7
cdr3_nt: TGTGCCAGCAGCTTGGGGGGACAGGGGGCGTACGAGCAGTACTTC
cdr3_aa: CASSLGGQGAYEQYF

d_call: NA
clone_size: NA
v_call: TRBV3-1/TRBV3-2
j_call: TRBJ2-1
cdr3_nt: TGTGCCAGCAGCCAATTCTCTCGGAATGAGCAGTTCTTC
cdr3_aa: CASSQFSRNEQFF

d_call: NA
clone_size: NA
v_call: TRBV6-5
j_call: TRBJ1-6
cdr3_nt: TGTGCCAGCAGTTACTCGGCTGGGAGCATTTCACCCCTCCACTTT
cdr3_aa: CASSYSAGSISPLHF

d_call: TRBD1
clone_size: NA
v_call: TRBV25-1
j_call: TRBJ1-3
cdr3_nt: TGTGCCAGCAGTCTTGGACAGGGAGGAAACACCATATATTTT
cdr3_aa: CASSLGQGGNTIYF

d_call: NA
clone_size: NA
v_call: TRBV5-1
j_call: TRBJ1-3
cdr3_nt: TGCGCCAGCAGCACCAATCCAGGGAAGGGAAGAAACACCATATATTTT
cdr3_aa: CASSTNPGKGRNTIYF

d_call: TRBD1
clone_size: few
v_call: TRBV10-1
j_call: TRBJ1-5
cdr3_nt: TGCGCCAGCAGTGGACAGGGAGGCCAGCCCCAGCATTTT
cdr3_aa: CASSGQGGQPQHF

d_call: NA
clone_size: NA
v_call: TRBV4-1
j_call: TRBJ1-1
cdr3_nt: TGCGCCAGCAGCCAAGATCTAGCCAACACTGAAGCTTTCTTT
cdr3_aa: CASSQDLANTEAFF

d_call: TRBD2
clone_size: NA
v_call: TRBV5-4
j_call: TRBJ2-1
cdr3_nt: TGTGCCAGCAGCTCGGGACTAGCGGGGCACAATGAGCAGTTCTTC
cdr3_aa: CASSSGLAGHNEQFF

d_call: TRBD1
clone_size: NA
v_call: TRBV7-3
j_call: TRBJ2-1
cdr3_nt: TGTGCCAGCAGCTTCCTAGGGGGCGGAAGAGAGCAGTTCTTC
cdr3_aa: CASSFLGGGREQFF

d_call: NA
clone_size: NA
v_call: TRBV3-1/TRBV3-2
j_call: TRBJ1-1
cdr3_nt: TGTGCCAGCGGAGGGGAGGGGCTCGCTGAAGCTTTCTTT
cdr3_aa: CASGGEGLAEAFF

d_call: TRBD1
clone_size: NA
v_call: TRBV9
j_call: TRBJ1-1
cdr3_nt: TGTGCCAGCAGCCCAGGACAGGGTTTGGCTTTCTTT
cdr3_aa: CASSPGQGLAFF

d_call: TRBD1
clone_size: NA
v_call: TRBV19
j_call: TRBJ2-1
cdr3_nt: TGTGCCAGTGGACAGGGGAATGAGCAGTTCTTC
cdr3_aa: CASGQGNEQFF

d_call: NA
clone_size: NA
v_call: TRBV6-6
j_call: TRBJ1-2
cdr3_nt: TGTGCCAGCGAAGGGCAGGGGACGGGCTACACCTTC
cdr3_aa: CASEGQGTGYTF

d_call: NA
clone_size: NA
v_call: TRBV12-3/TRBV12-4
j_call: TRBJ1-2
cdr3_nt: TGTGCCAGCAGTTTTGGGCAGAACTATGGCTACACCTTC
cdr3_aa: CASSFGQNYGYTF

d_call: NA
clone_size: NA
v_call: TRBV19
j_call: TRBJ2-6
cdr3_nt: TGTGCCACCAATTTGGCAGGGGCCGGGGCCAACGTCCTGACTTTC
cdr3_aa: CATNLAGAGANVLTF

d_call: TRBD2
clone_size: NA
v_call: TRBV6-4
j_call: TRBJ2-1
cdr3_nt: TGTGCCAGCAGTAGCGGGAGGGCCAATGAGCAGTTCTTC
cdr3_aa: CASSSGRANEQFF

d_call: NA
clone_size: NA
v_call: TRBV7-2
j_call: TRBJ1-3
cdr3_nt: TGTGCCAGCAGCTTATCGACACAACTGAGCTCTGGAAACACCATATATTTT
cdr3_aa: CASSLSTQLSSGNTIYF

d_call: NA
clone_size: few
v_call: TRBV21-1
j_call: TRBJ1-1
cdr3_nt: TGTGCCAGCAGCAAAGCGGGAGGAGTTACCCTGTTGAACACTGAAGCTTTCTTT
cdr3_aa: CASSKAGGVTLLNTEAFF

d_call: TRBD1
clone_size: NA
v_call: TRBV10-3
j_call: TRBJ2-7
cdr3_nt: TGTGCCATCAGTGAGTCTCGGACAGGGACGTACTACGAGCAGTACTTC
cdr3_aa: CAISESRTGTYYEQYF

d_call: NA
clone_size: NA
v_call: TRBV27
j_call: TRBJ1-2
cdr3_nt: TGTGCCAGCAGTTTATCATGGGCAGCTGGCTATGGCTACACCTTC
cdr3_aa: CASSLSWAAGYGYTF

d_call: TRBD1
clone_size: NA
v_call: TRBV5-1
j_call: TRBJ2-1
cdr3_nt: TGCGCCAGCAGCCCCCGGGACAGGGTGACTGAGCAGTTCTTC
cdr3_aa: CASSPRDRVTEQFF

d_call: TRBD2
clone_size: NA
v_call: TRBV6-1
j_call: TRBJ2-3
cdr3_nt: TGTGCCAGCAGTGACCCCCGGACTAGCGGAACCGATACGCAGTATTTT
cdr3_aa: CASSDPRTSGTDTQYF

d_call: NA
clone_size: NA
v_call: TRBV6-1
j_call: TRBJ2-1
cdr3_nt: TGTGCCAGCAGCCTCTCAGGTGTCAATGAGCAGTTCTTC
cdr3_aa: CASSLSGVNEQFF

d_call: NA
clone_size: NA
v_call: TRBV12-3/TRBV12-4
j_call: TRBJ1-2
cdr3_nt: TGTGCCAGCCGCGGGGTTAACTATGGCTACACCTTC
cdr3_aa: CASRGVNYGYTF

d_call: NA
clone_size: NA
v_call: TRBV11-2
j_call: TRBJ1-1
cdr3_nt: TGTGCCAGCAGCTGGAGGGGTAGCACTGAAGCTTTCTTT
cdr3_aa: CASSWRGSTEAFF

d_call: NA
clone_size: NA
v_call: TRBV27
j_call: TRBJ1-4
cdr3_nt: TGTGCCAGCAGTCTCCCGAATGAAAAACTGTTTTTT
cdr3_aa: CASSLPNEKLFF

d_call: NA
clone_size: NA
v_call: TRBV18
j_call: TRBJ1-5
cdr3_nt: TGTGCCAGCTCACCGGGAGGGAATCAGCCCCAGCATTTT
cdr3_aa: CASSPGGNQPQHF

d_call: TRBD1
clone_size: once
v_call: TRBV9
j_call: TRBJ2-1
cdr3_nt: TGTGCCAGTACCATCGGGACAGAGATCAATGAGCAGTTCTTC
cdr3_aa: CASTIGTEINEQFF

d_call: NA
clone_size: NA
v_call: TRBV5-1
j_call: TRBJ2-1
cdr3_nt: TGCGCCAGCAGCTTGGGGGAGAGTAGAAATGAGCAGTTCTTC
cdr3_aa: CASSLGESRNEQFF

d_call: TRBD2
clone_size: NA
v_call: TRBV19
j_call: TRBJ2-3
cdr3_nt: TGTGCCAGTACGGTAGGTAGCGGGGGCGGCACAGATACGCAGTATTTT
cdr3_aa: CASTVGSGGGTDTQYF

d_call: TRBD2
clone_size: NA
v_call: TRBV5-1
j_call: TRBJ2-5
cdr3_nt: TGCGCCAGCAGCACCGGGACTAGCGGGGGGGCCCGGGAGACCCAGTACTTC
cdr3_aa: CASSTGTSGGARETQYF

d_call: TRBD1
clone_size: NA
v_call: TRBV6-6
j_call: TRBJ1-1
cdr3_nt: TGTGCCAGCAGTAAGACAGGGGGCGAGAACACTGAAGCTTTCTTT
cdr3_aa: CASSKTGGENTEAFF

d_call: TRBD2
clone_size: once
v_call: TRBV29-1
j_call: TRBJ2-1
cdr3_nt: TGCAGCGTGGAAAAACCCGGACTAGCTTCAACCAATGAGCAGTTCTTC
cdr3_aa: CSVEKPGLASTNEQFF